The next 7 T cell receptor beta chains were all read from a single sample in a study of cytomegalovirus exposure and HLA in healthy donors (dated by TCRdb to about 2017). Library method: the immunoSEQ multiplex PCR assay. This immuneACCESS table, as held by TCRdb, lists in-frame sequences with V and J called but not all clones. Of the missing ones, under half trace to an unresolved V gene in checked studies; the others have no known cause. For this sample the table gives more than 95,000 clones, of which roughly 82% were detected only once. Over 4% of the sample comes from the top ten. Sequenced: PBMCs. All receptors derive from a man between 18 and 29 years old in good health and CMV-seronegative.

The V call is TRBV30, the J call TRBJ1-1; 11 bases fit TRBD1. The CDR3 consists of 18 residues. Germline CDR1 GTSNPN, CDR2 SVGIG (reference sequence). V lost 0 bases to trimming and J lost 12 bases; unmatched junction nucleotides: 21. This CDR3 is CAWSVVGWDRGKAPESFF. For the CDR3, the DNA is TGTGCCTGGAGTGTAGTGGGTTGGGACAGGGGGAAAGCTCCCGAGTCTTTCTTT.

This chain links TRBV7-2 with TRBJ1-2; D is unclear. Per the germline V gene, CDR1 is SGHTA and CDR2 is FQGNSA. The V end was cut by 4 bases, the J end by 8 bases, with 11 bases between. CDR3 size: 12 residues. The CDR3 DNA follows: TGTGCCAGCAGCTCAGAAGAGAGGGGCTACACCTTC. Translating it yields CASSSEERGYTF.

Notes on this clone: Its ends do not fully match the called genes, so a read error is possible. The chain is built from TRBV6-6 and TRBJ1-6, with TRBD1 matching 8 bases. The CDR3 loop spans 14 amino acids. CDR1 MNHNY and CDR2 SVGAGI come from the germline V gene (reference sequence). The CDR3 is CAGRHRGNNSPLHF. The CDR3 DNA sequence: TGTGCCGGCAGACACAGGGGGAATAATTCACCCCTCCACTTT.

The chain links TRBV6-6 to TRBJ1-5; D is perhaps TRBD1 (5 bases). The V and J ends lost 5 bases and 9 bases respectively, with 23 bases between them. Germline CDR1 and CDR2: MNHNY and SVGAGI (reference sequence). The CDR3 extends over 16 amino acids. The CDR3 nucleotides are TGTGCCAGCAGTAACGGCAAACAGGAAAGAGGATCGCCCCAGCATTTT. The encoded protein is CASSNGKQERGSPQHF.

The chain couples TRBV9 to TRBJ2-1, with 11 nucleotides matching TRBD2. CDR3 size: 15 residues. Germline-derived CDR1 and CDR2 are SGDLS and YYNGEE. The J segment lost 3 bases and the V segment lost 6 bases, leaving 5 bases of the junction unmatched. CDR3 amino acids: CASTGGTSGYNEQFF. CDR3 DNA sequence: TGTGCCAGCACCGGTGGGACTAGCGGCTACAATGAGCAGTTCTTC.

The chain is built from TRBV18 and TRBJ1-1, with 7 positions matching TRBD1. Per the germline V gene, CDR1 is KGHSH and CDR2 is LQKENI. This CDR3 has 16 amino acids. With 2 bases clipped from V and 0 bases from J, the junction kept 6 bases outside the gene matches. The CDR3, as DNA: TGTGCCAGCTCACCAGCTCAGGGGGTCATGAACACTGAAGCTTTCTTT. Protein sequence: CASSPAQGVMNTEAFF.

This clone was recorded only once. The chain carries TRBV14 and TRBJ2-7; 8 nucleotides line up with TRBD2. The CDR3 runs 13 residues. Trimming took 4 bases from V and 4 from J; bases not matched to a gene: 3. Germline CDR1 is SGHDN and CDR2 is FVKESK. The CDR3 nucleotides are TGTGCCAGCAGCCTAGCGGGGTTTTACGAGCAGTACTTC. Protein: CASSLAGFYEQYF.